This T cell receptor (beta chain) comes out of a study of blood T cell repertoires in COVID-19. Study-wide context: Acute-phase and convalescent COVID-19 samples originated in the United States, Italy and Spain.

Libraries were prepared by immunoSEQ multiplex PCR; TCRdb keeps only in-frame clonotypes and omits some of them. The sample holds tens of thousands of clones, roughly nine tenths seen once. Germline values: CDR1 SGHNT, CDR2 YENEEA. This CDR3 is built from 15 residues. V gave up 5 bases and J gave up 8 bases; unmatched junction bases: 7. V gene TRBV11-3 combines with J gene TRBJ2-1, with TRBD1 matching over 12 bases. Material for sequencing was peripheral blood. The receptor's source is a woman aged 80 or older with active or convalescent COVID-19. For the CDR3, the DNA is TGTGCCAGCAGCCCGCCGGGACAGGGGGCCCATGAGCAGTTCTTC. Amino acid sequence: CASSPPGQGAHEQFF.